Below, one T cell receptor (beta chain) is given with its context. The assay was immunoSEQ multiplex PCR, and TCRdb's table has in-frame clones only and misses some. In the table there are around 95,000 clones, roughly 90% of which are singletons. The data were obtained in a study of control samples from healthy donors and cancer patients. This receptor was identified in a woman in her 50s in good health. Sequenced sample: blood.

CDR3: CASSLPRQTRTDTQYF. The CDR3 DNA reads TGTGCCAGCAGCCTCCCCCGACAGACTCGCACAGATACGCAGTATTTT. The rearrangement links TRBV7-8 to TRBJ2-3; D may be TRBD1 (5 bases). The V end lost 5 bases, the J end lost 1 base, and 16 bases lay between the germline ends. From germline, CDR1 is SGHVS and CDR2 FQNEAQ. The CDR3 covers 16 residues. Supplemented by reference TRBV7-8 and TRBJ2-3, the full variable domain reads GAGVSQSPRYKVAKRGQDVALRCDPISGHVSLFWYQQALGQGPEFLTYFQNEAQLDKSGLPSDRFFAERPEGSVSTLKIQRTQQEDSAVYLCASSLPRQTRTDTQYFGPGTRLTVL.